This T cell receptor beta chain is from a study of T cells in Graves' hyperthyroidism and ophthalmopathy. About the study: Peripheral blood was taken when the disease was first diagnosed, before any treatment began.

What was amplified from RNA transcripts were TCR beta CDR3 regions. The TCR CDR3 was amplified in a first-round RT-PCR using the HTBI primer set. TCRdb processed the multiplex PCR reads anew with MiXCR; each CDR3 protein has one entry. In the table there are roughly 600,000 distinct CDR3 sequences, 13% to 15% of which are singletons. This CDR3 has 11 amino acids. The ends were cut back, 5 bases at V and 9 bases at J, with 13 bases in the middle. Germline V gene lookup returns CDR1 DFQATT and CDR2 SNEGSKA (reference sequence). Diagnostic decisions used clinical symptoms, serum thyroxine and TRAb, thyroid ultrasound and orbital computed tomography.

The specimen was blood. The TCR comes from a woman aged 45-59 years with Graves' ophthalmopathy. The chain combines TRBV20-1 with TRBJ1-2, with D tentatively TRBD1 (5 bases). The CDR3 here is CSALVGERYTF. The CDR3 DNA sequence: TGCAGTGCTCTTGTGGGGGAACGCTACACCTTC.